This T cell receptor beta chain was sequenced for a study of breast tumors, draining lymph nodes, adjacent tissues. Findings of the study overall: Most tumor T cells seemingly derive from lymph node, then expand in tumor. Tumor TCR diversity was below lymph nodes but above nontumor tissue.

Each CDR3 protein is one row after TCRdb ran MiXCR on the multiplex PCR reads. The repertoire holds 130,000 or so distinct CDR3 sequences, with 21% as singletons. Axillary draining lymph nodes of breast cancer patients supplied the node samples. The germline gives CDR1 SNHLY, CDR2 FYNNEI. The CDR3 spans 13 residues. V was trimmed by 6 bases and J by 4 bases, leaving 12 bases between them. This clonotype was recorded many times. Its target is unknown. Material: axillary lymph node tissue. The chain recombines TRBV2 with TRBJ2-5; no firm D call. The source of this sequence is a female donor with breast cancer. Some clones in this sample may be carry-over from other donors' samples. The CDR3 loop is CASSPGPGETQYF. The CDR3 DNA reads TGTGCCAGCAGCCCCGGGCCGGGAGAGACCCAGTACTTC.